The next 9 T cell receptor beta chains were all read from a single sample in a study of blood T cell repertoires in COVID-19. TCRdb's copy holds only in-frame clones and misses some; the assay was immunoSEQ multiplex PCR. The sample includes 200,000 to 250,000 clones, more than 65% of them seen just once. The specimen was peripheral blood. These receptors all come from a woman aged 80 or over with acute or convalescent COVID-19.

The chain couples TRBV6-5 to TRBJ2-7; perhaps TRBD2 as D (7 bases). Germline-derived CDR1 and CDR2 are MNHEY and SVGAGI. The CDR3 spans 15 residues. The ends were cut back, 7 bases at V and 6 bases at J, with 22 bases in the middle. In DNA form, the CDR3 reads TGTGCCAGCACCCCTAACTTGGGGGGGGCACTCGAGCAGTACTTC. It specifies CASTPNLGGALEQYF.

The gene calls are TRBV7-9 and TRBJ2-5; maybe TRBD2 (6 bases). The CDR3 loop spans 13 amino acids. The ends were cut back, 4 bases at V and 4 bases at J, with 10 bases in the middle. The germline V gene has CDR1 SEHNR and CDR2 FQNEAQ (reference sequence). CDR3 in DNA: TGTGCCAGCAGCTATGGACTATTAGAGACCCAGTACTTC. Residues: CASSYGLLETQYF.

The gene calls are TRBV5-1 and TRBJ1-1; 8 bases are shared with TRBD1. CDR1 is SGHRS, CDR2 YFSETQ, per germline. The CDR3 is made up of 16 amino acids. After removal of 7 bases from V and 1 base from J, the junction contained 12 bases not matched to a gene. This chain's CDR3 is CASLRGPQGANTEAFF. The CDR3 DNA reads TGCGCCAGCCTGAGGGGCCCTCAGGGGGCGAACACTGAAGCTTTCTTT.

CDR3 amino acids: CASSQANQGTNEKLFF. The CDR3, as DNA: TGTGCCAGCAGCCAAGCTAATCAGGGAACTAATGAAAAACTGTTTTTT. The chain recombines TRBV4-2 with TRBJ1-4; maybe TRBD1 (5 bases). Germline values: CDR1 LGHNA, CDR2 YNFKEQ. With 1 base removed from V and 1 base from J, the gap between germline ends came to 10 bases. This CDR3 is 16 amino acids long.

CDR3 DNA: TGTGCCAGCAGTGAAGGTTGGGGGGGCCTAGCTAACTATGGCTACACCTTC. It is translated as CASSEGWGGLANYGYTF. V gene TRBV6-1 combines with J gene TRBJ1-2, with TRBD1 as a possible D gene (6 bases). Germline V lookup: CDR1 MNHNS, CDR2 SASEGT. V was trimmed by 1 base and J by 0 bases, leaving 15 bases between them. This CDR3 region has 17 residues.

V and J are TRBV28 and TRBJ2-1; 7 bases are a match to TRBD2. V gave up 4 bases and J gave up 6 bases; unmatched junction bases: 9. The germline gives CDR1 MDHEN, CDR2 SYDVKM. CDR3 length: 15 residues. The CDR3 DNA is TGTGCCAGCAGTTCCGTCGGCGGGGGATTCAATGAGCAGTTCTTC. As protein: CASSSVGGGFNEQFF.

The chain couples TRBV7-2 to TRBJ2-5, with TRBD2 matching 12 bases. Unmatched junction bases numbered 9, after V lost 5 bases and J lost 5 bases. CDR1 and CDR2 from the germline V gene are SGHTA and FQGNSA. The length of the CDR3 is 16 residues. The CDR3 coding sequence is TGTGCCAGCAGCCCAGGACTAGCGGGGTATATGGAGACCCAGTACTTC. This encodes CASSPGLAGYMETQYF.

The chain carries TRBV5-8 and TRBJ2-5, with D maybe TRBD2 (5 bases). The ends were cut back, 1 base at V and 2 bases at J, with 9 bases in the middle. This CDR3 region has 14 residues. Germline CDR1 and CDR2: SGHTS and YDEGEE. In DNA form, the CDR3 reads TGTGCCAGCAGCTTGCGGGGTTTACAAGAGACCCAGTACTTC. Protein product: CASSLRGLQETQYF.

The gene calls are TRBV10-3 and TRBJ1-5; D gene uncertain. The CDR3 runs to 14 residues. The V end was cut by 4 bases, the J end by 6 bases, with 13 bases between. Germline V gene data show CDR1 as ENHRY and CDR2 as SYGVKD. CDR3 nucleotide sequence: TGTGCCATCAGTGGGAGGCAGTTAAGTCAGCCCCAGCATTTT. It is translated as CAISGRQLSQPQHF.